This T cell receptor beta chain appears in the sequencing data of a study of CD8 T cells in Susac syndrome. Study-wide points: Where Susac syndrome CD4+ T cell repertoires were concerned, no clonal expansion was evident.

Reverse transcription of about 0.5 to 1 ug RNA used random hexamers. The method of amplification for TCR beta CDR3 was immunoSEQ multiplex PCR, covering 54 Vbeta and 13 Jbeta. TCRdb passed the immunoSEQ multiplex PCR reads through MiXCR, listing each CDR3 protein once. The sample holds about 190,000 distinct CDR3 sequences, approximately 96% seen once. Turning to this clonotype: The antigen remains undetermined.

This CDR3 spans 15 amino acids. With V trimmed by 7 bases and J by 16 bases, 17 bases remained unmatched. The germline gives CDR1 MNHNS, CDR2 SASEGT. J is TRBJ1-5 and V is TRBV6-1; the match to TRBD1 covers 12 bases. This TCR derives from a human donor with Susac syndrome. Sequencing was done on a sample of CD4+ T cells from PBMCs. The CDR3 reads CASIEATFGTGGYHF. In DNA form, the CDR3 reads TGTGCCAGCATAGAGGCCACCTTCGGGACAGGGGGCTACCATTTT.